The entry below describes one TCR beta chain. Its recognized antigen is unknown. No per-base quality is available; no much larger clone lies one base away. Libraries were built with the immunoSEQ multiplex PCR assay. TCR beta CDR3 sequencing was performed on DNA from the cultured, isolated CD4+ T cells. Processing in the source paper ran as follows. Non-productive TCR sequences were removed and reads were trimmed to the CDR3 region, keeping CDR3s of at least 7 amino acids. The MANAFEST web app was used to identify antigen-specific clonotypes by comparing expansion in peptide wells with expansion in reference cultures. To be called positive, a clone needed expansion at FDR<0.05 compared with the reference and with all other wells, an odds ratio greater than 5, and a frequency greater than 0.1% in two replicate wells. A clonotype was called cross-reactive if it was significantly expanded both in SARS-CoV-2 spike wells and in at least one common cold coronavirus spike condition. CDR3 similarity was assessed by Levenshtein distance using the stringdist R package, and unrooted trees were constructed with ape in R 3.6.1. Sourced from immuneACCESS, this table was stored by TCRdb with only in-frame sequences that have V and J called. A share of the clones is absent; for the studies checked, an unresolved V gene accounts for under half, and the remainder has no known explanation. V, J and clone size derive from that table, while D and trimming were established from the DNA sequence. The sample table records 70,000 to 75,000 clones; over 65% of these occur just once. Of the sample, approximately 4% falls within the top ten clones.

The germline V gene encodes CDR1 MDHEN and CDR2 SYDVKM. From V the trimming removes 2 bases and from J it removes 3 bases, while the gene matches leave 4 bases of the junction unaccounted for. The CDR3 sequence holds 15 residues, the cysteine and phenylalanine included. Only CDR3 DNA remains: 45 bases, in frame from the first base. In the ViraFEST assay, PBMC were stimulated with viral peptide pools, and antigen-specific CD4+ T cell clonotypes were then identified by expansion using TCR sequencing. After 10 days of culture, CD4+ T cells were isolated with the EasySep CD4+ T cell isolation kit. Healthy vaccine recipients had no prior SARS-CoV-2 infection, confirmed by negative nucleocapsid antibodies before and after vaccination. Each well held 2 million to 2.5 million PBMC cultured in IMDM containing 5% human AB serum, roughly 9.9 IU/ml IL-2 and gentamicin, along with 10 ug/ml peptides. Half of the culture medium was replaced with fresh IL-2-containing medium on days 3 and 7. Unless otherwise noted, each peptide stimulation condition was cultured in triplicate wells. Using Ficoll-Paque Plus gradient centrifugation, PBMC were separated from whole blood and then either used fresh or cryopreserved at -140C. The overlapping peptide pools covered the spike proteins of SARS-CoV-2 and of the common cold coronaviruses HCoV-NL63, HCoV-OC43 and HCoV-229E. The QIAamp micro DNA kit was used to extract genomic DNA from the cultured CD4+ T cells.

This specimen comes from a study of vaccination effects on CD4 cells after COVID-19 (dated by TCRdb to 2022 to 2024). For the wider study: Two doses of either the BNT162b2 or the mRNA-1273 mRNA SARS-CoV-2 vaccine were administered to participants. In both COVID-19 convalescent patients and infection-naive vaccine recipients, the study compared SARS-CoV-2 spike-specific CD4+ TCR repertoires from before mRNA vaccination with those from after it. Altogether, roughly 10 COVID-19 convalescent patients and a few SARS-CoV-2-naive healthy vaccine recipients made up the full study. In the study, cultures from other donors were sequenced using the Oncomine TCR Beta short-read assay on an Illumina iSeq 100. On the study overall, not on this receptor specifically: Clones induced by infection and clones induced by vaccination both contracted markedly at late timepoints after vaccination, which fits with T cell responses waning over time. The study was limited by a small number of convalescent patients and lacked early post-infection timepoints. In healthy vaccine recipients, vaccine-induced clones were almost all SARS-CoV-2 mono-reactive, with only 1 of 255 cross-reactive with common cold coronaviruses.

Sequencing used CD4+ T cells from PBMCs cultured with HCoV-OC43 spike peptides, obtained before COVID-19 vaccination. The cell subset or site label here, explained by the study, means: HCoV-OC43 spike overlapping peptide pool stimulation. The sequence came from a human donor who received a COVID-19 vaccine. The chain couples TRBV28 to TRBJ1-5, and 7 junctional nucleotides match TRBD1. The CDR3 loop reads CASSLRTGVNQPQHF. The DNA sequence is TGTGCCAGCAGTTTACGGACAGGCGTCAATCAGCCCCAGCATTTT.